A selection of T cell receptor beta chains follows, all from one sample in a study of identical twins. One entry per CDR3 protein, called by TCRdb with MiXCR from the 5' RACE reads. The sample records under 900,000 distinct CDR3 sequences, over 15% being singletons. This sample also belongs to another study, concerning T cells expressing NK-cell markers.

Source material: PBMCs. Source of these receptors: a woman between 18 and 30 years old in good health. Both conserved end residues are part of each CDR3. The D gene is left open where the match is weak. Where a row states a size, it is once, few, many or the class of an expanded clone; other rows omit it.

few	TRBV3-1	TRBJ2-7	TRBD2	CASSQDASGAFKQYF	TGTGCCAGCAGCCAAGATGCTAGCGGGGCCTTCAAGCAGTACTTC
few	TRBV20-1	TRBJ2-5	TRBD2	CSARSPGLASQETQYF	TGCAGTGCTAGATCTCCCGGACTAGCGAGCCAAGAGACCCAGTACTTC
few	TRBV7-2	TRBJ2-1	TRBD1	CASSPWGQGDNEQFF	TGTGCCAGCAGCCCATGGGGACAGGGGGACAATGAGCAGTTCTTC
-	TRBV21-1	TRBJ2-2	-	CASCTGHGELNTGELFF	TGTGCCAGCTGTACGGGACACGGAGAGTTGAACACCGGGGAGCTGTTTTTT
-	TRBV12-3/TRBV12-4	TRBJ2-7	-	CASSSGLVTYEQYF	TGTGCCAGCAGTTCGGGACTGGTAACCTACGAGCAGTACTTC
-	TRBV12-3/TRBV12-4	TRBJ2-1	TRBD2	CASSIAGGYYNEQFF	TGTGCCAGCAGTATCGCGGGGGGGTACTACAATGAGCAGTTCTTC
many	TRBV5-1	TRBJ2-7	-	CASSLRDISYEQYF	TGCGCCAGCAGCTTGAGGGATATCTCCTACGAGCAGTACTTC
few	TRBV9	TRBJ2-2	-	CASSVVSVGDLAGELFF	TGTGCCAGCAGCGTAGTGTCCGTTGGGGATCTCGCCGGGGAGCTGTTTTTT
-	TRBV13	TRBJ2-5	-	CASSLVRLRQETQYF	TGTGCCAGCAGCTTAGTTAGACTGAGACAAGAGACCCAGTACTTC
few	TRBV5-6	TRBJ2-4	TRBD1	CASSTTTGVAKNIQYF	TGTGCCAGCAGCACAACAACAGGGGTAGCCAAAAACATTCAGTACTTC
-	TRBV5-7	TRBJ2-2	TRBD2	CASGPGGVGYTGELFF	TGTGCCAGCGGCCCGGGGGGAGTCGGTTACACCGGGGAGCTGTTTTTT
few	TRBV20-1	TRBJ2-5	-	CSATGTQETQYF	TGCAGTGCTACCGGGACCCAAGAGACCCAGTACTTC
few	TRBV9	TRBJ2-1	-	CASSPYITRNEQFF	TGTGCCAGCAGCCCTTATATTACCCGGAATGAGCAGTTCTTC
-	TRBV7-2	TRBJ1-5	TRBD1	CASSLYRGENQPQHF	TGTGCCAGCAGCTTATACAGGGGAGAAAATCAGCCCCAGCATTTT
-	TRBV12-3/TRBV12-4	TRBJ2-3	-	CASRPDRGGSLF	TGTGCCAGCAGACCCGACAGGGGAGGGAGCCTTTTT
-	TRBV7-9	TRBJ2-1	-	CASLPLARTNEQFF	TGTGCCAGCCTACCCCTAGCGCGGACGAATGAGCAGTTCTTC
-	TRBV5-1	TRBJ2-7	-	CASSLLGIPTGSYEQYF	TGCGCCAGCAGCTTATTGGGGATACCGACGGGCTCCTACGAGCAGTACTTC
-	TRBV11-2	TRBJ2-5	TRBD2	CASSFRRTRQETQYF	TGTGCCAGCAGCTTTCGTCGGACTAGACAAGAGACCCAGTACTTC
few	TRBV7-2	TRBJ2-7	-	CASSPDQQTAYEQYF	TGTGCCAGCAGCCCAGATCAACAGACCGCCTACGAGCAGTACTTC
-	TRBV12-3/TRBV12-4	TRBJ2-1	-	CASSLVKMGHGTGGDEQFF	TGTGCCAGCAGTTTAGTTAAAATGGGCCACGGGACTGGGGGCGATGAGCAGTTCTTC
few	TRBV7-2	TRBJ2-7	-	CASSPSRAVYEQYF	TGTGCCAGCAGTCCCTCCCGGGCCGTTTACGAGCAGTACTTC
-	TRBV29-1	TRBJ2-1	TRBD2	CSVARTSGSNEQFF	TGCAGCGTGGCCCGGACTAGCGGTTCCAATGAGCAGTTCTTC